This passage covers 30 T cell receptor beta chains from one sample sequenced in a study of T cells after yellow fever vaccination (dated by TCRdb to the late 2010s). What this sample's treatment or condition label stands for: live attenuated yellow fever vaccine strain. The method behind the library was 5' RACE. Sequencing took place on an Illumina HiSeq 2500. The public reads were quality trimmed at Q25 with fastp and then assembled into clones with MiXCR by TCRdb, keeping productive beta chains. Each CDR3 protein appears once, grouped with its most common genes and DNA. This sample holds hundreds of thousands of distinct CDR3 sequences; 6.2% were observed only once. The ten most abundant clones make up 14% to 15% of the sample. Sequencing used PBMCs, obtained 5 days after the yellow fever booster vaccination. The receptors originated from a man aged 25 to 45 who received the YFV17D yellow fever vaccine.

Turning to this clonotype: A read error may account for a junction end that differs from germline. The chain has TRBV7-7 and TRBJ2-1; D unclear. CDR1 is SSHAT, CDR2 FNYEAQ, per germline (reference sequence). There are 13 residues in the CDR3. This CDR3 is CASSSTLAVEQFF. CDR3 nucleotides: TGTGCTAGCAGCTCGACCCTTGCTGTTGAGCAGTTCTTC.

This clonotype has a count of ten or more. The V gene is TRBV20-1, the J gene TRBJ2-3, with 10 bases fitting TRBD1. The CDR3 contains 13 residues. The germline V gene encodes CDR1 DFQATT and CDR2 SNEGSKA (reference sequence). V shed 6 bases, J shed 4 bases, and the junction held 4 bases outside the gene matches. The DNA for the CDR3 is TGCAGTGCCGGGACAGGGGTCCCAGATACGCAGTATTTT. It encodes CSAGTGVPDTQYF.

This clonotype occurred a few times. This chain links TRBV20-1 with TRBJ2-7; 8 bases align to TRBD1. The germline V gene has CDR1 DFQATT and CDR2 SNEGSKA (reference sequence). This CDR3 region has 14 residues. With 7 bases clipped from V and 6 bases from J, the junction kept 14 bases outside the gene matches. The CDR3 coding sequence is TGCAGTGGCCACCGGACAGGGTACCGGGGCGAGCAGTACTTC. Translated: CSGHRTGYRGEQYF.

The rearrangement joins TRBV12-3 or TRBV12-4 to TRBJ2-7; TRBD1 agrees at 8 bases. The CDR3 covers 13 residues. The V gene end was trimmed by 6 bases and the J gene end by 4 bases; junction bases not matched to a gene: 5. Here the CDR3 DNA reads TGTGCCAGCAGACGGACAGGGAGGTACGAGCAGTACTTC. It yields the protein CASRRTGRYEQYF.

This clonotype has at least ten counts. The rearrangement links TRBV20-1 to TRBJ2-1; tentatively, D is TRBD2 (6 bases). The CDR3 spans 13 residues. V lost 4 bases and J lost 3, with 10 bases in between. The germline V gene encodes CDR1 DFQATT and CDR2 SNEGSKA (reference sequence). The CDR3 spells CSATGTDYNEQFF. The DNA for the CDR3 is TGCAGTGCTACCGGGACTGACTACAATGAGCAGTTCTTC.

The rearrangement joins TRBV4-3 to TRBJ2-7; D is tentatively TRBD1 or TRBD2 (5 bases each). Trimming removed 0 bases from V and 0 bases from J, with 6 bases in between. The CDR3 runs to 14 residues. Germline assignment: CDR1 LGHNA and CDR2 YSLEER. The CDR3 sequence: CASSQEGDSYEQYF. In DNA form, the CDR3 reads TGCGCCAGCAGCCAAGAGGGGGACTCCTACGAGCAGTACTTC.

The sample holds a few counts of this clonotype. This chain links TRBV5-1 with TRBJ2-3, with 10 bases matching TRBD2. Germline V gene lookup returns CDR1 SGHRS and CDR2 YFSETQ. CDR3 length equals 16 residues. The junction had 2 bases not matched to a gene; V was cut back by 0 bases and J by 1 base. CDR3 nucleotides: TGCGCCAGCAGCTTGGATGGGACTAGCGGCACAGATACGCAGTATTTT. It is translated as CASSLDGTSGTDTQYF. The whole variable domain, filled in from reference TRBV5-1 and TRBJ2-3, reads KAGVTQTPRYLIKTRGQQVTLSCSPISGHRSVSWYQQTPGQGLQFLFEYFSETQRNKGNFPGRFSGRQFSNSRSEMNVSTLELGDSALYLCASSLDGTSGTDTQYFGPGTRLTVL.

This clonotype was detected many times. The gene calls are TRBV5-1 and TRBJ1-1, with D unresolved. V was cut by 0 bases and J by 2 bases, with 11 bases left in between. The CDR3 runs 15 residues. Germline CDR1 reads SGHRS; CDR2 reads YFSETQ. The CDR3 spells CASSLDRWENTEAFF. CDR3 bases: TGCGCCAGCAGCTTGGATAGGTGGGAAAACACTGAAGCTTTCTTT. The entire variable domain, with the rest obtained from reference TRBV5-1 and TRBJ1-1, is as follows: KAGVTQTPRYLIKTRGQQVTLSCSPISGHRSVSWYQQTPGQGLQFLFEYFSETQRNKGNFPGRFSGRQFSNSRSEMNVSTLELGDSALYLCASSLDRWENTEAFFGQGTRLTVV.

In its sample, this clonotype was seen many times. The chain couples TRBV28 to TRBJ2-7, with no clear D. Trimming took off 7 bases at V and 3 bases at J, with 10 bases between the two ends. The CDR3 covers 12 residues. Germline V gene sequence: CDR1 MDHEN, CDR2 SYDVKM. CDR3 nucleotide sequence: TGTGCCAGCACCAAGGACGTCTACGAGCAGTACTTC. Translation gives CASTKDVYEQYF.

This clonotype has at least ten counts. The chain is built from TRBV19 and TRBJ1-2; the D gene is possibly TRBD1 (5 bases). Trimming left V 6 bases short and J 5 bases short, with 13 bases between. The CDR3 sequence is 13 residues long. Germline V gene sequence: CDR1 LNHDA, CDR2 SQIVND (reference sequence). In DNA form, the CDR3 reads TGTGCCAGTAGGACAGAGACCTTATATGGCTACACCTTC. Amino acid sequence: CASRTETLYGYTF.

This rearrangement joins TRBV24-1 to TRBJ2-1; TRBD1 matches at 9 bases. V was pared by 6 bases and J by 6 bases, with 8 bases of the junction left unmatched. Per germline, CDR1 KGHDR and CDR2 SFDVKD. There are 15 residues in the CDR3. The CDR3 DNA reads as TGTGCCACCAGTCAACCGGGACAGGGAACCAATGAGCAGTTCTTC. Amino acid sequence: CATSQPGQGTNEQFF.

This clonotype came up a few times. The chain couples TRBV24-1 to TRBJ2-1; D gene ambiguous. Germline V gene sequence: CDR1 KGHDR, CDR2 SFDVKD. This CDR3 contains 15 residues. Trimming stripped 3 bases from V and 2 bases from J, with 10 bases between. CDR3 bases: TGTGCCACCAGTGATACGGACCAAACCTACAATGAGCAGTTCTTC. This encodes CATSDTDQTYNEQFF.

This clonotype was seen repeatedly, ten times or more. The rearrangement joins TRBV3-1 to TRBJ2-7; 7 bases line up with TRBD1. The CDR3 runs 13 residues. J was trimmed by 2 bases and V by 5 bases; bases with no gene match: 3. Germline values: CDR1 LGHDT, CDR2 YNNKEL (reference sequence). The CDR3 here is CASSRQGPYEQYF. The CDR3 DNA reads TGTGCCAGCAGCAGACAGGGACCCTACGAGCAGTACTTC.

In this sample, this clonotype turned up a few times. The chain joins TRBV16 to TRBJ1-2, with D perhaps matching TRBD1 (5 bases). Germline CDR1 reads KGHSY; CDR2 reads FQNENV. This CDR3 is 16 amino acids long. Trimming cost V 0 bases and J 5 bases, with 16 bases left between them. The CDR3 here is CASSQSPQGSLYGYTF. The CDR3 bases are TGTGCCAGCAGCCAATCCCCGCAGGGCTCTTTATATGGCTACACCTTC.

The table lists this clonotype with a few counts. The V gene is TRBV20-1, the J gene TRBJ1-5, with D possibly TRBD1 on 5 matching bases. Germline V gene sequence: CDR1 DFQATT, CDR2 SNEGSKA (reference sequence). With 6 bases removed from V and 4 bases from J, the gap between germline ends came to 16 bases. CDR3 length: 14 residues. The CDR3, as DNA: TGCAGTGCCGAGGGACGGGCACTGAATCAGCCCCAGCATTTT. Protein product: CSAEGRALNQPQHF.

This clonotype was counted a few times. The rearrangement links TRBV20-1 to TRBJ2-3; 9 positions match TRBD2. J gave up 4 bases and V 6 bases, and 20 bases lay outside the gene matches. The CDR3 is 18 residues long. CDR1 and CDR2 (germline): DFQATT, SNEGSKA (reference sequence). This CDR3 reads CSATFNGASGNAPDTQYF. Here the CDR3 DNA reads TGCAGTGCCACCTTCAATGGGGCTAGCGGGAATGCCCCAGATACGCAGTATTTT.

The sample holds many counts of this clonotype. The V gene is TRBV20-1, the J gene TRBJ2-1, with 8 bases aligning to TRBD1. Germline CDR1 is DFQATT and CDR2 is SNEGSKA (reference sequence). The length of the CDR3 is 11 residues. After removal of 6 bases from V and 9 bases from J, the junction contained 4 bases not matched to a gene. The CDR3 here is CSAGQVTEQFF. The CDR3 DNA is TGCAGTGCGGGACAGGTAACTGAGCAGTTCTTC.

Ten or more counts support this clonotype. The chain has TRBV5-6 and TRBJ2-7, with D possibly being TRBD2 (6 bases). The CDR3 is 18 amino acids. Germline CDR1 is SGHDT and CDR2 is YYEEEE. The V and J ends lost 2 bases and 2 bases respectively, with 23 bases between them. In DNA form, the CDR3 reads TGTGCCAGCAGCTTTCGGGGCTCAGGAGGGAGGCTAACCTACGAGCAGTACTTC. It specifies CASSFRGSGGRLTYEQYF.

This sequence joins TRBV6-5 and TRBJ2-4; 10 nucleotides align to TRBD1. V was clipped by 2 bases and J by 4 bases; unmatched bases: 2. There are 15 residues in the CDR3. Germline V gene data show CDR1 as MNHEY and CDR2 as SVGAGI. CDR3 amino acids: CASSYPGQGKNIQYF. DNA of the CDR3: TGTGCCAGCAGTTACCCGGGACAGGGGAAAAACATTCAGTACTTC.

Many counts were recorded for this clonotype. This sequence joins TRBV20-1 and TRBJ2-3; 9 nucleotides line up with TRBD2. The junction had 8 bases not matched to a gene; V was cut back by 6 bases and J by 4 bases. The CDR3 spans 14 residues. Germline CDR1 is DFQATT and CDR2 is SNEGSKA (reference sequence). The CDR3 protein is CSASTSGGADTQYF. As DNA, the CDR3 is TGCAGTGCCTCGACTAGCGGAGGGGCAGATACGCAGTATTTT.

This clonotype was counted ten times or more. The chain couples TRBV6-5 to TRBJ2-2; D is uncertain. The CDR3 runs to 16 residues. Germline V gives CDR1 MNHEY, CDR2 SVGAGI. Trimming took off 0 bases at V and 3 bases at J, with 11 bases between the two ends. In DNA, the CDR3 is TGTGCCAGCAGTTACTCGCCCCCGACTTACACCGGGGAGCTGTTTTTT. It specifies CASSYSPPTYTGELFF.

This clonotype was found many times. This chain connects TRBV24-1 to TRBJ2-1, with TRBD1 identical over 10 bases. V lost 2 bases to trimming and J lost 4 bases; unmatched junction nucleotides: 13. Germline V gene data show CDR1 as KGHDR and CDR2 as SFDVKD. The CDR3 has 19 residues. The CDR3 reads CATSDSGQGSFAGYNEQFF. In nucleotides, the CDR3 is TGTGCCACCAGTGATTCGGGACAGGGGAGTTTTGCTGGATACAATGAGCAGTTCTTC.

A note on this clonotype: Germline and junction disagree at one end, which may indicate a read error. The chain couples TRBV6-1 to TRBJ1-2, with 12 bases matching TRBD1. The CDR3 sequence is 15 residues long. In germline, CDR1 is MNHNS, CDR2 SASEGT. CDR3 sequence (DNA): TGTACCAGCAGTCGGGAGGGACAGGGGGCGCGGAGCTACACCTTC. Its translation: CTSSREGQGARSYTF.

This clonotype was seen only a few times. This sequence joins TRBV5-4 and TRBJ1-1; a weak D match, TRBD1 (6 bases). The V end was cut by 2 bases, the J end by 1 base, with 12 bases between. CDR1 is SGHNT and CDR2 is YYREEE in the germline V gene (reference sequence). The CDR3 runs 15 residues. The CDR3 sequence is CASSLVRGTNTEAFF. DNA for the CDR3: TGTGCCAGCAGCTTAGTCAGGGGAACGAACACTGAAGCTTTCTTT.

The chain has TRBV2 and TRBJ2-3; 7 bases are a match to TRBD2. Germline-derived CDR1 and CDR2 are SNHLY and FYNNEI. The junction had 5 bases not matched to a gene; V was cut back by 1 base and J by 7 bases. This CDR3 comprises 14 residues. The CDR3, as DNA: TGTGCCAGCAGTGAAGATACTAGCGTTTATACGCAGTATTTT. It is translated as CASSEDTSVYTQYF.

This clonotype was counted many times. The CDR3 loop is CASRRARVQFF. The CDR3 nucleotides read TGTGCCAGCCGTCGGGCCCGGGTCCAGTTCTTC. The chain employs TRBV6-5 and TRBJ2-1, with no clear D. The germline V gene encodes CDR1 MNHEY and CDR2 SVGAGI. The CDR3 is 11 amino acids. V lost 8 bases to trimming and J lost 13 bases, with 15 bases between them.

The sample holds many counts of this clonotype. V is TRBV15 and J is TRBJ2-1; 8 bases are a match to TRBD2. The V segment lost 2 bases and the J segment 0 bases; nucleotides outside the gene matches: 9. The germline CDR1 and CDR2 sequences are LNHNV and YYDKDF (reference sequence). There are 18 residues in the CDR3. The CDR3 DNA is TGTGCCACCAGCAGACGGATAGAGCGGGAGAGCTCCTACAATGAGCAGTTCTTC. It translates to CATSRRIERESSYNEQFF.

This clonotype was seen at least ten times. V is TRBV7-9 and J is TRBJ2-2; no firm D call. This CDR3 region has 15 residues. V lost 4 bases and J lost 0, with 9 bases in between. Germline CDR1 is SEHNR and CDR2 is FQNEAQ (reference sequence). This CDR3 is CASSYQVTNTGELFF. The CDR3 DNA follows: TGTGCCAGCAGCTACCAGGTGACGAACACCGGGGAGCTGTTTTTT.

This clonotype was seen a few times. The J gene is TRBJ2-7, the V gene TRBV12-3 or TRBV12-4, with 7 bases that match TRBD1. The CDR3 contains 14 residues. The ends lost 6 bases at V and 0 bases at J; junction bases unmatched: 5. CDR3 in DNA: TGTGCCAGCAGGGCCGGGACAGACTCCTACGAGCAGTACTTC. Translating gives CASRAGTDSYEQYF.

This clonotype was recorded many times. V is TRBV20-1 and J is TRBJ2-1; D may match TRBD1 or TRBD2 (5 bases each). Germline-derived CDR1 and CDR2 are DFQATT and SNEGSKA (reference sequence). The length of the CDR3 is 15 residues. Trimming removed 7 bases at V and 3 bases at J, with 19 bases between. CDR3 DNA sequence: TGCAGTGAGACCTCCGGACCGAGGGGCTACAATGAGCAGTTCTTC. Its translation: CSETSGPRGYNEQFF.